The 20 T cell receptor beta chains listed next were all sequenced from one sample in a study of T-cell memory formation after mild COVID-19. TCRdb fed the 5' RACE reads into MiXCR, producing one record per CDR3 protein. Of a few hundred thousand distinct CDR3 sequences listed, roughly 15% are singletons. Material: PBMCs or a T cell subset sorted from them (not recorded which). Receptors originate from a man younger than 30 who had mild COVID-19 (a few samples of this study predate the infection). Cell type and time point are not known.

The V and J genes are TRBV19 and TRBJ2-3, with TRBD1 matching 9 bases. CDR3 size: 16 residues. Germline V gene data show CDR1 as LNHDA and CDR2 as SQIVND (reference sequence). J was trimmed by 1 base and V by 6 bases; bases with no gene match: 8. The DNA for the CDR3 is TGTGCCAGTAGAGATTACAGGGGGCCGGGCACAGATACGCAGTATTTT. Translation gives CASRDYRGPGTDTQYF.

In this sample, this clonotype turned up a few times. V usage is TRBV5-1 and J usage is TRBJ1-6; 7 nucleotides line up with TRBD1. J lost 10 bases, V lost 4 bases, and 11 bases had no gene match. Germline V lookup: CDR1 SGHRS, CDR2 YFSETQ. This CDR3 spans 15 amino acids. Written as DNA, the CDR3 is TGCGCCAGCAGCCGAGGGACAGAGGCCTTCTCACCCCTCCACTTT. Translating gives CASSRGTEAFSPLHF.

The table lists this clonotype with many counts. The rearrangement joins TRBV18 to TRBJ1-1, with D unclear. Looked up from germline, CDR1 is KGHSH and CDR2 is LQKENI. This CDR3 contains 15 residues. The V end lost 0 bases, the J end lost 3 bases, and 11 bases lay between the germline ends. CDR3 in DNA: TGTGCCAGCTCACCACCTTCACGGGCCGACACTGAAGCTTTCTTT. Protein sequence: CASSPPSRADTEAFF.

This clonotype showed up just a few times. The V call is TRBV6-2 or TRBV6-3, the J call TRBJ2-2; D is uncertain. V dropped 5 bases and J dropped 10 bases, with 11 bases sitting between them. Germline V gives CDR1 MNHEY, CDR2 SVGEGT. The CDR3 spans 12 residues. The CDR3 DNA is TGTGCCAGCAGTCGCCCGCCGGTGGAGCTGTTTTTT. Its protein product is CASSRPPVELFF.

In this sample, this clonotype turned up a few times. V gene TRBV28 combines with J gene TRBJ1-4; D is ambiguous. The ends were cut back, 4 bases at V and 7 bases at J, with 13 bases in the middle. This CDR3 has 14 amino acids. Germline lookup yields CDR1 MDHEN and CDR2 SYDVKM. CDR3 loop: CASSSSRVPEKLFF. In nucleotides, the CDR3 is TGTGCCAGCAGTTCGAGTCGGGTACCTGAAAAACTGTTTTTT. The whole variable domain, filled in from reference TRBV28 and TRBJ1-4, reads DVKVTQSSRYLVKRTGEKVFLECVQDMDHENMFWYRQDPGLGLRLIYFSYDVKMKEKGDIPEGYSVSREKKERFSLILESASTNQTSMYLCASSSSRVPEKLFFGSGTQLSVL.

The V call is TRBV10-3, the J call TRBJ2-7; D assignment may be TRBD1 or TRBD2 (5 bases each). The V gene lost 5 bases and the J gene lost 2 bases, with 13 bases spanning the gap. Germline CDR1 reads ENHRY; CDR2 reads SYGVKD. This CDR3 region has 14 residues. The CDR3 loop is CAISWDGSTYEQYV. The CDR3 DNA sequence: TGTGCCATCAGTTGGGACGGCTCAACCTACGAGCAGTACGTC.

V gene TRBV2 combines with J gene TRBJ2-1, with D tentatively TRBD2 (5 bases). Germline assignment: CDR1 SNHLY and CDR2 FYNNEI. V was cut by 2 bases and J by 3 bases, with 11 bases left in between. This CDR3 is built from 15 residues. Here the CDR3 reads CASSENGLSYNEQFF. Written as DNA, the CDR3 is TGTGCCAGCAGTGAAAATGGACTGAGCTACAATGAGCAGTTCTTC.

In this sample, this clonotype turned up many times. The chain combines TRBV20-1 with TRBJ2-3; D is possibly TRBD1 (6 bases). CDR3 length: 15 residues. Germline V gene sequence: CDR1 DFQATT, CDR2 SNEGSKA (reference sequence). Trimming removed 5 bases from V and 7 bases from J, with 22 bases in between. The DNA for the CDR3 is TGCAGTGCTTTATCACCGGGACAAGCTACGAATACGCAGTATTTT. Its protein is CSALSPGQATNTQYF.

This sequence joins TRBV12-3 or TRBV12-4 and TRBJ1-6; the match to TRBD1 covers 10 bases. V was pared by 5 bases and J by 10 bases, with 8 bases of the junction left unmatched. The CDR3 has 15 amino acids. The CDR3 is CASSPRTGGKSPLHF. The CDR3 nucleotides read TGTGCCAGCAGTCCACGGACAGGGGGTAAGTCACCCCTCCACTTT.

V and J are TRBV5-5 and TRBJ1-5; D is perhaps TRBD1 (5 bases). The V gene lost 0 bases and the J gene lost 7 bases, with 11 bases spanning the gap. CDR1 and CDR2 (germline): SGHKS, YYEKEE (reference sequence). The CDR3 length is 14 residues. The CDR3 sequence: CASSLARAGQPQHF. The CDR3 coding sequence is TGTGCCAGCAGCTTGGCCAGGGCGGGACAGCCCCAGCATTTT.

This clonotype was recorded at least ten times. The rearrangement joins TRBV7-2 to TRBJ2-1; 10 nucleotides agree with TRBD1. The CDR3 contains 17 residues. V gave up 4 bases and J gave up 0 bases; unmatched junction bases: 6. Germline CDR1 reads SGHTA; CDR2 reads FQGNSA. The CDR3, as DNA: TGTGCCAGCAGCTCCCTGGGACAGGGGAGCTCCTACAATGAGCAGTTCTTC. It translates to CASSSLGQGSSYNEQFF.

This rearrangement joins TRBV10-3 to TRBJ2-7; the D gene could be TRBD1 or TRBD2 (7 bases each). In germline, CDR1 is ENHRY, CDR2 SYGVKD. Trimming stripped 3 bases from V and 2 bases from J, with 11 bases between. This CDR3 region has 14 residues. The CDR3, as DNA: TGTGCCATCAGTGACCAGGGGGGGACCTACGAGCAGTACTTC. Amino acid sequence: CAISDQGGTYEQYF.

This clonotype appeared a few times. The chain recombines TRBV9 with TRBJ1-2, with D maybe TRBD1 (6 bases). Germline V gene lookup returns CDR1 SGDLS and CDR2 YYNGEE. The CDR3 covers 15 residues. Trimming pared 3 bases from V and 4 bases from J, leaving 16 bases between. The CDR3 sequence is CASSASTGQTYGYTF. The DNA for the CDR3 is TGTGCCAGCAGCGCAAGCACGGGACAAACCTATGGCTACACCTTC.

This clonotype was recorded a few times. CDR3 region: CASSHSPTSGGNEQFF. The CDR3 DNA reads as TGCGCCAGCAGCCATTCCCCGACTAGCGGGGGCAATGAGCAGTTCTTC. V gene TRBV4-3 combines with J gene TRBJ2-1; TRBD2 matches 12 bases. The germline V gene encodes CDR1 LGHNA and CDR2 YSLEER. The CDR3 contains 16 residues. Trimming took 3 bases from V and 6 from J; bases not matched to a gene: 6.

This clonotype was detected many times. The chain couples TRBV4-3 to TRBJ2-3, with D unresolved. Trimming took 1 base from V and 0 from J, leaving 8 bases between them. CDR3 length equals 15 residues. Germline CDR1 and CDR2: LGHNA and YSLEER. CDR3 sequence: CASSQVYGSTDTQYF. The CDR3 DNA reads TGCGCCAGCAGCCAAGTCTACGGAAGCACAGATACGCAGTATTTT.

This clonotype was seen ten or more times. This chain uses TRBV7-3 with TRBJ2-1; 12 bases match TRBD2. Germline assignment: CDR1 SGHTA and CDR2 FQGTGA. V shed 5 bases, J shed 7 bases, and the junction held 9 bases outside the gene matches. The CDR3 has 16 residues. Here the CDR3 reads CASSGSSGGVENEQFF. CDR3 sequence (DNA): TGTGCCAGCAGCGGATCTAGCGGGGGGGTGGAGAATGAGCAGTTCTTC.

The chain employs TRBV6-1 and TRBJ1-5; D call uncertain. The CDR3 is made up of 12 amino acids. Looked up from germline, CDR1 is MNHNS and CDR2 is SASEGT. V was cut by 8 bases and J by 11 bases, with 16 bases left in between. The CDR3 is CASEGDSPAQHF. DNA of the CDR3: TGTGCCAGCGAGGGCGATTCTCCGGCCCAGCATTTT.

This clonotype occurred many times. The rearrangement links TRBV7-3 to TRBJ1-6; the D is unclear. This CDR3 has 13 amino acids. Trimming left V 6 bases short and J 7 bases short, with 10 bases between. From germline, CDR1 is SGHTA and CDR2 FQGTGA. The CDR3 DNA is TGTGCCAGCAGGCGCAGTGGGAATTCACCCCTCCACTTT. Amino acids: CASRRSGNSPLHF. The entire variable domain, with the rest obtained from reference TRBV7-3 and TRBJ1-6, is as follows: GAGVSQTPSNKVTEKGKYVELRCDPISGHTALYWYRQSLGQGPEFLIYFQGTGAADDSGLPNDRFFAVRPEGSVSTLKIQRTERGDSAVYLCASRRSGNSPLHFGNGTRLTVT.

This rearrangement joins TRBV2 to TRBJ2-5, with 8 positions matching TRBD2. This CDR3 region has 14 residues. J was trimmed by 7 bases and V by 4 bases; bases with no gene match: 8. Germline-derived CDR1 and CDR2 are SNHLY and FYNNEI. Written as DNA, the CDR3 is TGTGCCAGCAGTGGGGCAGCAGCGGGGGTGACCCAGTACTTC. Protein product: CASSGAAAGVTQYF.

This clonotype was counted a few times. The chain links TRBV4-3 to TRBJ1-1; tentatively, D is TRBD1 (6 bases). V shed 2 bases and J shed 2 bases, with 12 bases lying between them. CDR3 size: 15 residues. Germline V lookup: CDR1 LGHNA, CDR2 YSLEER. CDR3 in DNA: TGCGCCAGCAGCCAACCCGGACAGAGTAACACTGAAGCTTTCTTT. It encodes CASSQPGQSNTEAFF.